The present T cell receptor (beta chain) was sequenced within a study of cytomegalovirus exposure and HLA in healthy donors. Findings and limits, study-wide: TCR beta chains numbering under 200 were designated cytomegalovirus-associated. Later genetic work tied a missense DCLRE1C variant to beta-chain V and J trimming.

The V end was cut by 6 bases, the J end by 2 bases, with 11 bases between. This CDR3 contains 14 residues. CDR1 and CDR2 (germline): SGHVS, FNYEAQ. Primers included in the PCR were 60 Vbeta and 13 Jbeta primers. Using immunoSEQ multiplex PCR, the repertoire was profiled, and TCRdb retains in-frame clones only, with some absent. Of 130,000 to 150,000 clones in the sample, approximately 72% were seen once. There are a few counts of this clone. Antigen unknown. V gene TRBV7-6 combines with J gene TRBJ1-3; unclear D gene. The sample comprised PBMCs. This receptor was taken from a man aged 40-49 years in good health and CMV-seronegative. The CDR3 sequence: CASSPMSTGNTIYF. The CDR3 DNA sequence: TGTGCCAGCAGTCCCATGTCTACTGGAAACACCATATATTTT.